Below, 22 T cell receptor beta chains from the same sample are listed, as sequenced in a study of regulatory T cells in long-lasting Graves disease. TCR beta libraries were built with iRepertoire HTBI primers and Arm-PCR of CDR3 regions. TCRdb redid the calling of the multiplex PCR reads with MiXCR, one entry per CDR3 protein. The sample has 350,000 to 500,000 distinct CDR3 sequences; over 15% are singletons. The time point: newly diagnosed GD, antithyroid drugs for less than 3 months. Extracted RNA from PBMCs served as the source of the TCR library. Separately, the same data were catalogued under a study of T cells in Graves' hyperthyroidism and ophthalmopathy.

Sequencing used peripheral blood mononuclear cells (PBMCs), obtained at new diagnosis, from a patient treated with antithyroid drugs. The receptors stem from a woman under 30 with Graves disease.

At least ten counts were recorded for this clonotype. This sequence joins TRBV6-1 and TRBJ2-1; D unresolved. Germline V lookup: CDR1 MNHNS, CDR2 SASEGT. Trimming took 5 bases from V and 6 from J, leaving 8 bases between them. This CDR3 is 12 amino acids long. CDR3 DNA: TGTGCCAGCAGTACGCCTCGCAATGAGCAGTTCTTC. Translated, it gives CASSTPRNEQFF.

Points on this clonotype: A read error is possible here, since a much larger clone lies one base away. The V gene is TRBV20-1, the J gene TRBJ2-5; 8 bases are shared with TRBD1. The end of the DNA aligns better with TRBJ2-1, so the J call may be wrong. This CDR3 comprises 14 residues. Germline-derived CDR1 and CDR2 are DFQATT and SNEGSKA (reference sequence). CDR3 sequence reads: CSASPWTGQETQFF. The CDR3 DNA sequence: TGCAGTGCTAGCCCGTGGACAGGGCAAGAGACCCAGTTCTTC.

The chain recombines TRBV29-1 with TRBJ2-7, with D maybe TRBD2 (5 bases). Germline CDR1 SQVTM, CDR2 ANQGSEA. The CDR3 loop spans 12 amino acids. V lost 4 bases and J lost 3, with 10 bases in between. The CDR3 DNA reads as TGCAGCGTTGCTGGGGAGATCTACGAGCAGTACTTC. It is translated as CSVAGEIYEQYF.

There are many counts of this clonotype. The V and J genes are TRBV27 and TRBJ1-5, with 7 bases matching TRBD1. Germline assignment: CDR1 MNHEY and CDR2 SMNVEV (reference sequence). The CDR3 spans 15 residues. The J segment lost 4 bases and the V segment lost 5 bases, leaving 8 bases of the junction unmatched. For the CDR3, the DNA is TGTGCCAGCAGTCCCCGACAGGGACCTAATCAGCCCCAGCATTTT. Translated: CASSPRQGPNQPQHF.

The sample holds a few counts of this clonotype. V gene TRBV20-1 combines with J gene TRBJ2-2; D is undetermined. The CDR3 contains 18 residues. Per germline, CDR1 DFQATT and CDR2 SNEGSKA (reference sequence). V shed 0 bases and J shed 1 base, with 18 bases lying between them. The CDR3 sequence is CSARDLYVRRQNTGELFF. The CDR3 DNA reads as TGCAGTGCTAGAGATCTCTACGTGCGACGACAGAACACCGGGGAGCTGTTTTTT.

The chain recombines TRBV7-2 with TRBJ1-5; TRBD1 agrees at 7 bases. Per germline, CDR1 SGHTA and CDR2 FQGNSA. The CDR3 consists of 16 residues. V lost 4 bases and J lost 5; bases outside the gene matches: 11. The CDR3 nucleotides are TGTGCCAGCAGCTCAACAGGGGTTATTCTGCATCAGCCCCAGCATTTT. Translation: CASSSTGVILHQPQHF.

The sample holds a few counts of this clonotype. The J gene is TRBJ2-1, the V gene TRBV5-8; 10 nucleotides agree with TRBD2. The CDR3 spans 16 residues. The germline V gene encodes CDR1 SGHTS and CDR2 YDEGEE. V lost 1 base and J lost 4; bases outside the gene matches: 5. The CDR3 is CASSLPGTSVYNEQFF. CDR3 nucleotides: TGTGCCAGCAGCTTGCCCGGGACTAGCGTATACAATGAGCAGTTCTTC.

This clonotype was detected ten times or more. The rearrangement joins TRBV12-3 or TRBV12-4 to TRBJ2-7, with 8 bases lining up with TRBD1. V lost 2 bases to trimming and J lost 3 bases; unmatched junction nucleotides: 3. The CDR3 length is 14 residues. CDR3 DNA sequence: TGTGCCAGCAGTTTAATGGGACAGGTCTACGAGCAGTACTTC. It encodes CASSLMGQVYEQYF.

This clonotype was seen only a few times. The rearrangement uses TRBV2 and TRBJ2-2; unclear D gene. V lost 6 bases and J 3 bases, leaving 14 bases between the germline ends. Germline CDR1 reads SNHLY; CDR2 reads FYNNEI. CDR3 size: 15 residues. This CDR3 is CASSALGSYTGELFF. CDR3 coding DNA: TGTGCCAGCAGCGCCTTAGGTTCTTACACCGGGGAGCTGTTTTTT.

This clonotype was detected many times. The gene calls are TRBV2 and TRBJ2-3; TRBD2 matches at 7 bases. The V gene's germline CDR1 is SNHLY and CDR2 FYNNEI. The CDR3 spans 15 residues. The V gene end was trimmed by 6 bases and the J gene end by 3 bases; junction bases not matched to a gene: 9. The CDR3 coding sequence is TGTGCCAGCAGGCGGGACTTCGGGGGGACAGATACGCAGTATTTT. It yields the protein CASRRDFGGTDTQYF. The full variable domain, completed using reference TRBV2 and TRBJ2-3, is EPEVTQTPSHQVTQMGQEVILRCVPISNHLYFYWYRQILGQKVEFLVSFYNNEISEKSEIFDDQFSVERPDGSNFTLKIRSTKLEDSAMYFCASRRDFGGTDTQYFGPGTRLTVL.

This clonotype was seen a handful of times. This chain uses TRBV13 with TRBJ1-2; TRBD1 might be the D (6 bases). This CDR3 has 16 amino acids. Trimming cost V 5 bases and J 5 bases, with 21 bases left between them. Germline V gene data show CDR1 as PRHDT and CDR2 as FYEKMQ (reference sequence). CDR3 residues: CASSLNHGQSFYGYTF. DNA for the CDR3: TGTGCCAGCAGCCTCAATCATGGACAGTCGTTTTATGGCTACACCTTC.

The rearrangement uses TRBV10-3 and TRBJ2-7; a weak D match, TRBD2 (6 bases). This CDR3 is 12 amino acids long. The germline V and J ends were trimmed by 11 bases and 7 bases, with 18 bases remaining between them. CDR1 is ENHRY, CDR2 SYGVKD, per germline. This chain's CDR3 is CAASEGVREQYF. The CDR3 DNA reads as TGTGCCGCCTCGGAGGGAGTACGAGAGCAGTACTTC.

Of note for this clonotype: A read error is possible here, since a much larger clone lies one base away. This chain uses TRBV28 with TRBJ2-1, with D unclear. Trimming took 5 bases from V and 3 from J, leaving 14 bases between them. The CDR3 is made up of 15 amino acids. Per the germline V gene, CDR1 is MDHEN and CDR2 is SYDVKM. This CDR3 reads CASSLTPGSYNEQFF. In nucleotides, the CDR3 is TGTGCCAGCAGTCTCACGCCGGGCAGCTACAATGAGCAGTTCTTC.

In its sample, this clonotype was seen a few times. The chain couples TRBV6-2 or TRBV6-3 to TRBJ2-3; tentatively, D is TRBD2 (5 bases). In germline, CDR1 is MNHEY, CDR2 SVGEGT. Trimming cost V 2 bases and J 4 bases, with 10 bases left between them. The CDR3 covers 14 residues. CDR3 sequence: CASSYEGRADTQYF. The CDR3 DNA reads TGTGCCAGCAGTTACGAGGGAAGGGCAGATACGCAGTATTTT.

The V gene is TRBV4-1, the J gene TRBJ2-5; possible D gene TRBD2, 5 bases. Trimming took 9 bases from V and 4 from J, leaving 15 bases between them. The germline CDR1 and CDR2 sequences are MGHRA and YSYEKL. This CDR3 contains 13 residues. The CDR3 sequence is CASPGPAAETQYF. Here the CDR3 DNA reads TGCGCCAGTCCTGGCCCAGCGGCAGAGACCCAGTACTTC.

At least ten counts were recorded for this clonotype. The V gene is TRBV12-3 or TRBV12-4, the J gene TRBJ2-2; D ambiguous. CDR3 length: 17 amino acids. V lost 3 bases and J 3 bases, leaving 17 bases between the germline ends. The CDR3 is CASSFPDPPWDTGELFF. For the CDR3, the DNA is TGTGCCAGCAGTTTTCCAGACCCCCCCTGGGACACCGGGGAGCTGTTTTTT.

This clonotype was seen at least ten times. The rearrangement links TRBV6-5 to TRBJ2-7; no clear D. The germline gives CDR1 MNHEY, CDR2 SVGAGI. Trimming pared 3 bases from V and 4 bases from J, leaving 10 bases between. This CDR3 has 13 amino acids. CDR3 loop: CASSYPATYEQYF. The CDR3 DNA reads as TGTGCCAGCAGTTATCCGGCCACGTACGAGCAGTACTTC.

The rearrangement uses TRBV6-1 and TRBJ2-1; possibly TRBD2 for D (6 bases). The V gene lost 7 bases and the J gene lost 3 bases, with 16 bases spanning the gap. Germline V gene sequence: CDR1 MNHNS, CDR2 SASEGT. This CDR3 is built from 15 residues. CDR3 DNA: TGTGCCAGCAAGGCCGCGGAGGGGAGCTACAATGAGCAGTTCTTC. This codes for CASKAAEGSYNEQFF.

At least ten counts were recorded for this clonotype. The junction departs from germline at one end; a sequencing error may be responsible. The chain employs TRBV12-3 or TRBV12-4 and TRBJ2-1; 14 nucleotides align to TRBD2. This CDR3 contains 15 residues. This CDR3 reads CASSLGLAGGNEQFF. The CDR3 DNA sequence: TGTGCCAGCAGCTTAGGACTAGCGGGAGGTAATGAGCAGTTCTTC.

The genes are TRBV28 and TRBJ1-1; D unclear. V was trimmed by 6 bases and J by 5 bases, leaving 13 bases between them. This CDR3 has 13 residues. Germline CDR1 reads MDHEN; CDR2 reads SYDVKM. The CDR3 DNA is TGTGCCAGCAGACCCCCAGCCGGTACTGAAGCTTTCTTT. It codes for CASRPPAGTEAFF.

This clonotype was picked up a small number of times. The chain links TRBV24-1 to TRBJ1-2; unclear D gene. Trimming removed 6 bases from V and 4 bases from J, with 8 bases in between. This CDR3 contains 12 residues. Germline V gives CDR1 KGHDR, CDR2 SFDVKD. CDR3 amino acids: CATSFAGYGYTF. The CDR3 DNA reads TGTGCCACCAGTTTCGCAGGCTATGGCTACACCTTC.

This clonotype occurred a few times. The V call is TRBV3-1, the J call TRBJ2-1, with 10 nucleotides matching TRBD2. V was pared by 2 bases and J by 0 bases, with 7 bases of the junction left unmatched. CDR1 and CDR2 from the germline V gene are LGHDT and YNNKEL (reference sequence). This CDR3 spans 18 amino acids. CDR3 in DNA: TGTGCCAGCAGCCAAACACAAAGACTAGCGGGCTCCTACAATGAGCAGTTCTTC. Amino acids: CASSQTQRLAGSYNEQFF.